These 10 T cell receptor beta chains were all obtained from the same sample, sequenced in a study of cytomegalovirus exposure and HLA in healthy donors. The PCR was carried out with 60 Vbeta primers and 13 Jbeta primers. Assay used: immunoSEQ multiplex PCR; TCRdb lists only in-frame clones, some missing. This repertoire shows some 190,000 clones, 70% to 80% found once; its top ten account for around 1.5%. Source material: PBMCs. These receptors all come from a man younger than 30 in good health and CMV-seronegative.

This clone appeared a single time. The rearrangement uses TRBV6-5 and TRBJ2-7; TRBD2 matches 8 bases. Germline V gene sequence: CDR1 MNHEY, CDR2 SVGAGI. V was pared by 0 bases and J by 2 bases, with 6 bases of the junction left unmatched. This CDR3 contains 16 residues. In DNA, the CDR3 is TGTGCCAGCAGTTACTCGAGGCGGGAGGCAACCTACGAGCAGTACTTC. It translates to CASSYSRREATYEQYF.

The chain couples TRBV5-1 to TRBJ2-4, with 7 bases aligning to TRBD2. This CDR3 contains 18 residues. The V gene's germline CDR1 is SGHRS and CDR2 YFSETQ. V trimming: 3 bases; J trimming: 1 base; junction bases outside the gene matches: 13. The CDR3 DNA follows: TGCGCCAGCAGCTCCGTTGGGGGAGGGCCGGGGGCCAAAAACATTCAGTACTTC. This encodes CASSSVGGGPGAKNIQYF.

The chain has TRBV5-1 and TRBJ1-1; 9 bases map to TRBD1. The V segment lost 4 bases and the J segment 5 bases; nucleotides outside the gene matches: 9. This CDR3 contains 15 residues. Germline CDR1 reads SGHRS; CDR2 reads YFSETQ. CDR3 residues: CASSPNRGRETEAFF. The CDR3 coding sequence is TGCGCCAGCAGCCCAAACAGGGGGCGGGAGACTGAAGCTTTCTTT.

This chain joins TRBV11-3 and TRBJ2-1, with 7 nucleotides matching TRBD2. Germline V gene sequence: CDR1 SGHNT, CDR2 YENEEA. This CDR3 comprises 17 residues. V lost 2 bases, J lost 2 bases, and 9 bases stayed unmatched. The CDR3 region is CASSLTYRDYPYNEQFF. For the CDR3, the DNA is TGTGCCAGCAGCTTAACGTACCGGGACTACCCCTACAATGAGCAGTTCTTC.

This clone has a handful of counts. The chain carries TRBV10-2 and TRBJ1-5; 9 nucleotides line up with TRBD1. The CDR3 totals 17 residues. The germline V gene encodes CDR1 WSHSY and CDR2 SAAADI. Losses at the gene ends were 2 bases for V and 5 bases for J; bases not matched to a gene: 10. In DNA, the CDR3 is TGCGCCAGCAGTGAGACACCACAGGGGGCCTGGGATCAGCCCCAGCATTTT. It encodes CASSETPQGAWDQPQHF.

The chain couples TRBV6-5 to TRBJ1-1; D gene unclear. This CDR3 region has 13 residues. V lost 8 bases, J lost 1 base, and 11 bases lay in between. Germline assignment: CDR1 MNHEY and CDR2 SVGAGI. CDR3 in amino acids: CASALPGNTEAFF. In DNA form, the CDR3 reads TGTGCCAGCGCCCTACCCGGGAACACTGAAGCTTTCTTT.

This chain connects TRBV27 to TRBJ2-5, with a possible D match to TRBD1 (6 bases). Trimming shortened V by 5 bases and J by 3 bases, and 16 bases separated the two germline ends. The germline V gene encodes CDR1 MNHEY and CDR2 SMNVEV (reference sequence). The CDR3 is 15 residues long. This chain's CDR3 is CASSQGLTGKETQYF. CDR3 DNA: TGTGCCAGCAGTCAAGGCCTGACAGGAAAAGAGACCCAGTACTTC.

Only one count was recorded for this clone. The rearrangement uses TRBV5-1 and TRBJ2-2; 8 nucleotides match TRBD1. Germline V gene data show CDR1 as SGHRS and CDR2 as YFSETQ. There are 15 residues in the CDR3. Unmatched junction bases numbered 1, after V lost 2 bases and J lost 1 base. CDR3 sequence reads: CASSLTGGNTGELFF. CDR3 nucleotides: TGCGCCAGCAGCTTAACAGGGGGGAACACCGGGGAGCTGTTTTTT.

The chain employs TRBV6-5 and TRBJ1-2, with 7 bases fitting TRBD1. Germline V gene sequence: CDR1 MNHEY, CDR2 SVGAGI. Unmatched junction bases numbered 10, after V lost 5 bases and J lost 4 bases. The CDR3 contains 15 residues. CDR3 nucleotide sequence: TGTGCCAGCAGTCCCGACCAGACAGGGTCCTATGGCTACACCTTC. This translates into CASSPDQTGSYGYTF.

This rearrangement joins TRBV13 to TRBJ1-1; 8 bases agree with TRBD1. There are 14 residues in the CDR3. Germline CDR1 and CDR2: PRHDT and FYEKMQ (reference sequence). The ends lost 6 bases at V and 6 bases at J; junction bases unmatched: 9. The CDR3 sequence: CASSKGQGVAEAFF. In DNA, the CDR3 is TGTGCCAGCAGTAAAGGACAGGGCGTGGCTGAAGCTTTCTTT.